This TCR beta chain derives from a study of cytomegalovirus exposure and HLA in healthy donors. Study context: As an earlier analysis found, about 179 million T cells yielded about 120 million unique TCR beta sequences.

Comments on this clone: The antigen remains undetermined.

Primers included in the PCR were 60 Vbeta and 13 Jbeta primers. Some clones are missing from TCRdb's copy, which holds only in-frame ones; the method was immunoSEQ multiplex PCR. The data contain around 180,000 clones, around 90% of them singletons. As for the donors, each was a healthy bone marrow donor. Overall study results and limits: An apparent linkage of common viral pathogens to several of the most significant clusters emerged in a later analysis. The productive fraction for most TCR beta V segments was about 87% or about 30% in an earlier analysis.

The CDR3 has 15 amino acids. The germline gives CDR1 KGHSH, CDR2 LQKENI. The V end lost 3 bases, the J end lost 0 bases, and 6 bases lay between the germline ends. What was sequenced was PBMCs. V usage is TRBV18 and J usage is TRBJ2-6; D unresolved. The source of this sequence is a woman aged 18-29 years in good health and CMV-seronegative. The CDR3 DNA is TGTGCCAGCTCACCTACAGTCTCTGGGGCCAACGTCCTGACTTTC. Protein: CASSPTVSGANVLTF.